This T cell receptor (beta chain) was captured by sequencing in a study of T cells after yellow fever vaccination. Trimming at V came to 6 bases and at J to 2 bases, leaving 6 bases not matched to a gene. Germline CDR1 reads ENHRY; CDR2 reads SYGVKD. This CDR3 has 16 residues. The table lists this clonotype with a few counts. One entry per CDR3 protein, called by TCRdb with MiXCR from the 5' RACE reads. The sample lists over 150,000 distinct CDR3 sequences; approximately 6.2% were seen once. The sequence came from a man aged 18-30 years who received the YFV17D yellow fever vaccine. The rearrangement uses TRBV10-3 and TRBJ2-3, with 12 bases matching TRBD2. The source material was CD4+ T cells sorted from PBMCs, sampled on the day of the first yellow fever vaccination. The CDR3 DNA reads TGTGCCATCAGGGCAGGACTAGCGGGGCCCACAGATACGCAGTATTTT. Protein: CAIRAGLAGPTDTQYF.